This is a list of T cell receptor beta chains from one sample in a study of cytomegalovirus exposure and HLA in healthy donors. The table came from immunoSEQ multiplex PCR; TCRdb's copy has only in-frame clones and leaves some out. Among around 110,000 clones, roughly a tenth were seen once, and the ten largest hold approximately 3%. Sequenced: PBMCs. The receptors derive from a man younger than 40 in good health and CMV-seronegative. Each CDR3 is given with its conserved first and last residue. The D gene is left open where the match is weak. Size values are once, few and many counts, or a class for expanded clones, and some rows have none.

v_call	d_call	clone_size	j_call	cdr3_nt	cdr3_aa
TRBV6-1	TRBD1	few	TRBJ2-7	TGTGCCAGCAGTTCGACAGGGGCCTACGAGCAGTACTTC	CASSSTGAYEQYF
TRBV2	TRBD2	-	TRBJ2-3	TGTGCCAGCAGAGCACTAGCGGGGGGCACAGATACGCAGTATTTT	CASRALAGGTDTQYF
TRBV6-5	-	-	TRBJ2-7	TGTGCCAGCAGTCAGGGGACAACTAACTACGAGCAGTACTTC	CASSQGTTNYEQYF
TRBV27	-	-	TRBJ1-1	TGTGCCAGCAGTTTATTAGGGGGAAACACTGAAGCTTTCTTT	CASSLLGGNTEAFF
TRBV7-6	TRBD1	few	TRBJ1-2	TGTGCCAGCAGCTTAGGGACAGGGGGCACCTATGGCTACACCTTC	CASSLGTGGTYGYTF
TRBV5-1	-	few	TRBJ1-1	TGCGCCAGCAGCTTGTGGACAGCGGACACTGAAGCTTTCTTT	CASSLWTADTEAFF
TRBV7-6	TRBD1	-	TRBJ1-2	TGTGCCAGCAGCTACTTACAGGGGGAGCTGGGCTATGGCTACACCTTC	CASSYLQGELGYGYTF
TRBV13	-	few	TRBJ1-4	TGTGCCAGCAGCTTAAGCAGACTTAATGAAAAACTGTTTTTT	CASSLSRLNEKLFF
TRBV30	-	-	TRBJ2-3	TGTGCCTGGTCCCCTTCGGTTACAGATACGCAGTATTTT	CAWSPSVTDTQYF
TRBV28	-	few	TRBJ1-4	TGTGCCAGCAGGCTGACAGAACTGAATGAAAAACTGTTTTTT	CASRLTELNEKLFF
TRBV10-3	TRBD1	few	TRBJ2-2	TGTGCCATCAGTGCGCTGCAGGGGGAGAACACCGGGGAGCTGTTTTTT	CAISALQGENTGELFF
TRBV7-3	TRBD2	-	TRBJ2-6	TGTGCCAGCAGCCTTAGCGGGAGGGCCTCTGGGGCCAACGTCCTGACTTTC	CASSLSGRASGANVLTF
TRBV15	-	few	TRBJ2-2	TGTGCCACCTCTACGAACACCGGGGAGCTGTTTTTT	CATSTNTGELFF